The TCR beta chain described here comes from a study of identical twins. The CDR3 is 19 amino acids. Looked up from germline, CDR1 is LGHNA and CDR2 is YSLEER. Trimming pared 4 bases from V and 4 bases from J, leaving 26 bases between. TCRdb reprocessed the 5' RACE reads via MiXCR and lists one record per CDR3 protein. The sample includes just over 500,000 distinct CDR3 sequences, about 20% of them seen just once. This sample was also put to use in a study of T cells expressing NK-cell markers.

The chain employs TRBV4-3 and TRBJ2-1; no definite D call. Sample: CD4+ T cells sorted from blood. The sequence came from a woman aged 18 to 35 in good health. CDR3 nucleotides: TGCGCCAGCAGCCCTTATTTAAGCAGCACCCGCGGCTCGTACAATGAGCAGTTCTTC. Translation gives CASSPYLSSTRGSYNEQFF.